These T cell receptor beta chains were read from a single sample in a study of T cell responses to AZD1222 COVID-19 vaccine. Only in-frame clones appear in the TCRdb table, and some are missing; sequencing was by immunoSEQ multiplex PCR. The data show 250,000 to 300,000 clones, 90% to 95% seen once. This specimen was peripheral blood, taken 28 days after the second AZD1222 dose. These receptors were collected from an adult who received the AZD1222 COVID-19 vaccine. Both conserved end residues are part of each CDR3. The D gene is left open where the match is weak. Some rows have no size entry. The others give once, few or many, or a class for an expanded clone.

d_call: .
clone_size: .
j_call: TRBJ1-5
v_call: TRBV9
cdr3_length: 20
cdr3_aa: CASSGHSQKYETHSNQPQHF
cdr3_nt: TGTGCCAGCAGCGGCCACTCCCAGAAGTATGAGACTCATAGCAATCAGCCCCAGCATTTT

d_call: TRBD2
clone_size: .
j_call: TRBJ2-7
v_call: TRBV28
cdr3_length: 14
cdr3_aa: CATFSWREGHEQYF
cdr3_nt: TGTGCCACCTTCTCCTGGCGGGAGGGCCACGAGCAGTACTTC

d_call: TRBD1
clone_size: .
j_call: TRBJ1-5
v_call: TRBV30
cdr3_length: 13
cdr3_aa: CAWSVGQGVPQHF
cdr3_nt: TGTGCCTGGAGTGTGGGACAGGGGGTACCCCAGCATTTT

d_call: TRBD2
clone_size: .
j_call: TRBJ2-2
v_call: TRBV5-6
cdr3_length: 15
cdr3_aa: CASSLSGADTGELFF
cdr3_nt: TGTGCCAGCAGCCTTAGCGGGGCCGACACCGGGGAGCTGTTTTTT

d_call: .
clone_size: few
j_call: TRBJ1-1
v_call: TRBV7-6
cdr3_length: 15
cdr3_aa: CASSFGTGQNTEAFF
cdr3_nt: TGTGCCAGCAGCTTCGGGACTGGACAGAACACTGAAGCTTTCTTT

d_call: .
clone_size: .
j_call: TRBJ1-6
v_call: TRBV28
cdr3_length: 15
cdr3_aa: CASSLGLRGNSPLHF
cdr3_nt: TGTGCCAGCAGCCTGGGGCTCAGGGGTAATTCACCCCTCCACTTT

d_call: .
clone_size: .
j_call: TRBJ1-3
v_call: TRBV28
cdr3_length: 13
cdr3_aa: CASSSRTGNTIYF
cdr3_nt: TGTGCCAGCAGTTCCCGGACTGGAAACACCATATATTTT

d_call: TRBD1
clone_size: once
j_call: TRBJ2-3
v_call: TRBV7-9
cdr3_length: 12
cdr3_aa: CASSLGGQGVNF
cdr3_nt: TGTGCCAGCAGCTTAGGCGGACAGGGGGTCAATTTT

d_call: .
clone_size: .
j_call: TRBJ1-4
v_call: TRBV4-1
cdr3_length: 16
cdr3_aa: CASSQDEFATNEKLFF
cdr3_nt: TGCGCCAGCAGCCAAGATGAGTTCGCAACTAATGAAAAACTGTTTTTT

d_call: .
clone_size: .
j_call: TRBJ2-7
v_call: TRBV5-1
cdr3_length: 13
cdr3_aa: CASSLLERYEQYF
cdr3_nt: TGCGCCAGCAGCTTGTTGGAGCGCTACGAGCAGTACTTC

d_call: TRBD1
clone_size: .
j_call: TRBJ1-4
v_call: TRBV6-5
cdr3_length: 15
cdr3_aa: CASRGGQGLMGRLFF
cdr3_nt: TGTGCCAGCAGGGGGGGACAGGGCCTAATGGGAAGGCTGTTTTTT

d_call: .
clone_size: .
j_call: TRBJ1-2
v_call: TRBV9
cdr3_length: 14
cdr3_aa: CASSVEALNYGYTF
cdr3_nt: TGTGCCAGCAGCGTAGAGGCCTTAAACTATGGCTACACCTTC

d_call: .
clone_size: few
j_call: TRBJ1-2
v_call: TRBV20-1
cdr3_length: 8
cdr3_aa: CSPYGYTF
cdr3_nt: TGCAGTCCGTACGGCTACACCTTC

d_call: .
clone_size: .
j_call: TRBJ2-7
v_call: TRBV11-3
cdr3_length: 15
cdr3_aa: CASSHPLGGLYEQYF
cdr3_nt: TGTGCCAGCAGCCACCCCCTGGGGGGCCTCTACGAGCAGTACTTC

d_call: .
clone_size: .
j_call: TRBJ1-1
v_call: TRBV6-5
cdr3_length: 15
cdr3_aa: CASSYSGRRGTEAFF
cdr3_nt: TGTGCCAGCAGTTACTCTGGGCGACGGGGAACTGAAGCTTTCTTT

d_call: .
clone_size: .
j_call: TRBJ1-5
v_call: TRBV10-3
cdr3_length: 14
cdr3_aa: CATDVGTENQPQHF
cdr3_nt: TGTGCCACCGACGTCGGGACCGAAAATCAGCCCCAGCATTTT

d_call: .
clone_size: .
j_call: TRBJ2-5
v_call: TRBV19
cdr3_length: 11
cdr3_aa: CASTQGGTQYF
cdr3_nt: TGTGCCAGTACCCAAGGAGGGACCCAGTACTTC

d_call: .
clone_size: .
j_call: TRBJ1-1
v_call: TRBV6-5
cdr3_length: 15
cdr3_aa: CASSYEGIGNTEAFF
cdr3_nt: TGTGCCAGCAGTTACGAGGGAATAGGGAACACTGAAGCTTTCTTT

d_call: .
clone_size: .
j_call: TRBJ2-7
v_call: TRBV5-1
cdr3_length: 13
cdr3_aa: CASSPGTRYEQYF
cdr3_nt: TGCGCCAGCAGCCCGGGGACAAGGTACGAGCAGTACTTC

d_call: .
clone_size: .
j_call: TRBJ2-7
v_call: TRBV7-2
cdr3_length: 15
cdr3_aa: CASSLAWGLTYEQYF
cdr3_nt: TGTGCCAGCAGCTTAGCTTGGGGACTTACCTACGAGCAGTACTTC

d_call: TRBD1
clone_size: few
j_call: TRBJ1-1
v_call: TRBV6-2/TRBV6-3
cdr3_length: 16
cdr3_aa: CASSYPPGGKNTEAFF
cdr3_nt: TGTGCCAGCAGTTATCCCCCAGGGGGCAAGAACACTGAAGCTTTCTTT

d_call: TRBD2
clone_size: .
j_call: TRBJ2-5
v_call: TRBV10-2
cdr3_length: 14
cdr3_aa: CASSISGGEETQYF
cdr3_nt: TGCGCCAGCAGTATTAGCGGGGGGGAGGAGACCCAGTACTTC

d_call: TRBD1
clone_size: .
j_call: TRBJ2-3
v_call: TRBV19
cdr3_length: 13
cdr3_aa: CASSRQGTDTQYF
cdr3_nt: TGTGCCAGTAGTAGACAGGGGACAGATACGCAGTATTTT

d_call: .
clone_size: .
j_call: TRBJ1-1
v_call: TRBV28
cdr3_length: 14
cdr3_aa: CASSFGGRTTEAFF
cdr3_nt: TGTGCCAGCAGTTTTGGGGGAAGAACCACTGAAGCTTTCTTT

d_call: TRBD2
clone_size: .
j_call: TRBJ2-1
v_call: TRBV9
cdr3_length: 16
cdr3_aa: CASSPPTSGGVLLQFF
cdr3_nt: TGTGCCAGCAGCCCCCCGACTAGCGGGGGGGTGTTGTTGCAGTTCTTC

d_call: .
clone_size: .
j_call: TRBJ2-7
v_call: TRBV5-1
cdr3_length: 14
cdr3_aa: CASSLNTGTSEQYF
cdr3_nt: TGCGCCAGCAGCTTGAACACAGGGACTTCCGAGCAGTACTTC

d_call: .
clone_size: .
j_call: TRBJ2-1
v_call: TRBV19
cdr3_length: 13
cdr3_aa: CASSIGGNNEQFF
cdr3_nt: TGTGCCAGTAGTATCGGAGGAAACAATGAGCAGTTCTTC

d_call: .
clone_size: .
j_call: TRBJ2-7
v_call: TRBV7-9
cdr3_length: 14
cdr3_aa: CASSGRRGRGEQYF
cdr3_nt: TGTGCCAGCAGCGGGCGGCGGGGCCGGGGGGAGCAGTACTTC

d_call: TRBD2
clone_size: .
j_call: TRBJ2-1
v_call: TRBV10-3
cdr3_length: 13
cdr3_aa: CAMNSGGNNEQFF
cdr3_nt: TGTGCCATGAATAGCGGGGGAAACAATGAGCAGTTCTTC

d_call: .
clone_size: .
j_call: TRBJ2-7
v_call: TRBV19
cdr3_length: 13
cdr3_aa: CASSIRGAREQYF
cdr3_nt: TGTGCCAGTAGTATACGGGGCGCCCGCGAGCAGTACTTC

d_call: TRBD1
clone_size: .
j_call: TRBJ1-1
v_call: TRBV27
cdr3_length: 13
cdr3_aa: CASRRAGGTEAFF
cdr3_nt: TGTGCCAGCAGACGGGCAGGGGGGACTGAAGCTTTCTTT

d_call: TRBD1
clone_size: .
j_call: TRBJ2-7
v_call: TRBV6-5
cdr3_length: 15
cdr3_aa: CASSRPGQREYEQYF
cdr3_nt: TGTGCCAGCAGTCGCCCGGGACAGAGGGAATACGAGCAGTACTTC

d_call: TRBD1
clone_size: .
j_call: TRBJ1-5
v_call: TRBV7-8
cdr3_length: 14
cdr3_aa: CASTYGQVNQPQHF
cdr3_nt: TGTGCCAGCACCTACGGACAGGTTAATCAGCCCCAGCATTTT

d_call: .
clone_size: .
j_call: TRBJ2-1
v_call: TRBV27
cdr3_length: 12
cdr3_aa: CASSFRGDEQFF
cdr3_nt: TGTGCCAGCAGCTTCAGGGGGGATGAGCAGTTCTTC

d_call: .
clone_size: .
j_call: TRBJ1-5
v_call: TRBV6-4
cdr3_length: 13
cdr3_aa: CATSPDLRGPQHF
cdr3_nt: TGTGCCACCAGTCCGGACCTTCGAGGGCCCCAGCATTTT

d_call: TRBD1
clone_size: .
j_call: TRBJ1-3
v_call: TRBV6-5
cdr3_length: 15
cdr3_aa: CASRHSGTGVNTIYF
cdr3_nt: TGTGCCAGCAGGCATTCCGGGACAGGGGTGAACACCATATATTTT

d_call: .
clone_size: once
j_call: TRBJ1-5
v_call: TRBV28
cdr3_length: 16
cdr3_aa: CASSQIGTVTNQPQHF
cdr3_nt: TGTGCCAGCAGCCAAATCGGAACAGTCACAAATCAGCCCCAGCATTTT

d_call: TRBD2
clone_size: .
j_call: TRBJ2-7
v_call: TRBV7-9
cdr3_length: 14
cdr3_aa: CASSGGSTPYEQYF
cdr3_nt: TGTGCCAGTTCGGGCGGGAGCACCCCCTACGAGCAGTACTTC

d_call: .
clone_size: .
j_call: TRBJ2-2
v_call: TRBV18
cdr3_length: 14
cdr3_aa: CASSKDRNTGELFF
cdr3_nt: TGTGCCAGCTCAAAGGACAGGAACACCGGGGAGCTGTTTTTT